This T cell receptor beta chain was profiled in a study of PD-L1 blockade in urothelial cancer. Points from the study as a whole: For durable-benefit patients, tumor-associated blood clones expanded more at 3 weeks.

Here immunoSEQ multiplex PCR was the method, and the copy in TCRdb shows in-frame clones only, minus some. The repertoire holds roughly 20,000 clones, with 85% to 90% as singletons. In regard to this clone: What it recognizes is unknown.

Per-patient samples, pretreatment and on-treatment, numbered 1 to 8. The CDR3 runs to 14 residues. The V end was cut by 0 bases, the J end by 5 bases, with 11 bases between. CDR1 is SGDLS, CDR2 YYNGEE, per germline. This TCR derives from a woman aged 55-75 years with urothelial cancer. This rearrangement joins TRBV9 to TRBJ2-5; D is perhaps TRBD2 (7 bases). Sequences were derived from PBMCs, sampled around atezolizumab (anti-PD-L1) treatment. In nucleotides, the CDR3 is TGTGCCAGCAGCGTAGGGGAGGGGGGCGAGACCCAGTACTTC. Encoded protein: CASSVGEGGETQYF.